A selection of T cell receptor beta chains follows, all from one sample in a study of shared clonotypes between healthy human individuals. The repertoire was sequenced with immunoSEQ multiplex PCR; TCRdb's copy has only in-frame clones and lacks some. Of hundreds of thousands of clones in the sample, about 96% were seen once. Sequenced input: naive CD8+ T cells sorted from blood. Every receptor here comes from a woman in her twenties or thirties in good health. Both conserved end residues are part of each CDR3. The size entry is marked missing in some rows and otherwise reads once, few, many or a size class.

abundance | v_gene | CDR3aa
- | TRBV7-9 | CASSLSLGNTEAFF
- | TRBV7-9 | CASSPLRGSPYEQYF
- | TRBV7-9 | CASSRAMYAWSYYGYTF
- | TRBV15 | CATSRDSGTPYEQYF
- | TRBV7-9 | CASSFTGARDYEQYF
- | TRBV28 | CASSLSQGVNEQYF
- | TRBV10-1 | CASSESWAPLTSKNIQYF
- | TRBV19 | CASSPGYEQYF
- | TRBV11-2 | CASSFGTGESEQYF
- | TRBV16 | CASSHKGTNTEAFF
- | TRBV5-6 | CASQAFPSGNYYGYTF
once | TRBV27 | CASTPGGGTYYEQYF
- | TRBV7-9 | CASREQQALNTEAFF
- | TRBV27 | CASMHGQGFHEQYF
- | TRBV4-2 | CASSETGQTNYGYTF
- | TRBV19 | CASSIDWTDTQYF
- | TRBV28 | CASSFYLRQAHYEQYF
- | TRBV27 | CASKQGGTEAFF
- | TRBV30 | CAWSRMGGRPNYGYTF
- | TRBV2 | CASSPRVQETQYF
- | TRBV27 | CASSLDTGILARSNTEAFF
- | TRBV14 | CASSQDPGNTIYF